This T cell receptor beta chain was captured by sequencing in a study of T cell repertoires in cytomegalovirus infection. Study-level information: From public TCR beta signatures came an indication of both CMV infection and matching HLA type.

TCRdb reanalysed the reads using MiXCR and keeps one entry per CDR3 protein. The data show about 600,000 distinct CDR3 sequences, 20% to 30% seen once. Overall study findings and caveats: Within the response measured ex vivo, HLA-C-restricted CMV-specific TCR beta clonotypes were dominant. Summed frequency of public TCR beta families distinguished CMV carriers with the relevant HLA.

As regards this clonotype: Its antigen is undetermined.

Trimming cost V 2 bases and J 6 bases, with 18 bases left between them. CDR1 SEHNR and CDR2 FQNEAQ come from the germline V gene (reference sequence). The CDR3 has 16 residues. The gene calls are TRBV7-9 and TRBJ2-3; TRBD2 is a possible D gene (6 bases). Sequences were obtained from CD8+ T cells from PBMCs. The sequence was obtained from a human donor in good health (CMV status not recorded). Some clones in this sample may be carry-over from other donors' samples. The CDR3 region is CASSLPPGELWDTQYF. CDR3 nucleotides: TGTGCCAGCAGCTTACCCCCGGGGGAGTTATGGGATACGCAGTATTTT.